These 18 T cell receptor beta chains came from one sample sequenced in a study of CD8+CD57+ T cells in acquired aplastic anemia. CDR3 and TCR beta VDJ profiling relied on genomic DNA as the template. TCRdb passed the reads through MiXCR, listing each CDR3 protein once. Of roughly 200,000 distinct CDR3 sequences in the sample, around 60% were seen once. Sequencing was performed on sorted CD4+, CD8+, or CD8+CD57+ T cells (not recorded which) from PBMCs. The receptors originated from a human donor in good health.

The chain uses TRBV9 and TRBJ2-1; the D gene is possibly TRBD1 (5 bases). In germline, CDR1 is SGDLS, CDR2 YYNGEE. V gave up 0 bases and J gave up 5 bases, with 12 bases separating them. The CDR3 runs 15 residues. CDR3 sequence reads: CASSVAGYSHNEQFF. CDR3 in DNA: TGTGCCAGCAGCGTAGCAGGGTATTCCCACAATGAGCAGTTCTTC.

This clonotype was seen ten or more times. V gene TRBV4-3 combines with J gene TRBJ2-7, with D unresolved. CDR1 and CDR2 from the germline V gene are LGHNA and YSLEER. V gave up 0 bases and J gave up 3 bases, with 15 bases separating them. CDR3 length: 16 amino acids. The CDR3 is CASSQDSSPDGYEQYF. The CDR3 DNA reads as TGCGCCAGCAGCCAAGACAGTAGTCCGGACGGCTACGAGCAGTACTTC.

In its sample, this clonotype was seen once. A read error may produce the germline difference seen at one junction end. The CDR3 loop reads CASSPAGGPF. The CDR3, as DNA: TGTGCCAGCAGCCCAGCGGGAGGGCCTTTT. J is TRBJ2-2 and V is TRBV7-2, with 10 bases identical to TRBD2. The germline V gene has CDR1 SGHTA and CDR2 FQGNSA. There are 10 residues in the CDR3.

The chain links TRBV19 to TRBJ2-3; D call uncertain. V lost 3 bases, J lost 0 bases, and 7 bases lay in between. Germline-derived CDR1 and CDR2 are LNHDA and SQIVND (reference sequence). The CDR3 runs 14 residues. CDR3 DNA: TGTGCCAGTAGTATCGCCTATAGCACAGATACGCAGTATTTT. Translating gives CASSIAYSTDTQYF. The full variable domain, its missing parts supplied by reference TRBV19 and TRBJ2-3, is DGGITQSPKYLFRKEGQNVTLSCEQNLNHDAMYWYRQDPGQGLRLIYYSQIVNDFQKGDIAEGYSVSREKKESFPLTVTSAQKNPTAFYLCASSIAYSTDTQYFGPGTRLTVL.

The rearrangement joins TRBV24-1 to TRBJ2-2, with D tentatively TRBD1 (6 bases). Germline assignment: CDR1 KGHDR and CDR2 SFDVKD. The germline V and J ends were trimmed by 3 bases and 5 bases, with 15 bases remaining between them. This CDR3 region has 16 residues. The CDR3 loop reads CATSDQGRQGTGELFF. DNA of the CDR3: TGTGCCACCAGTGATCAAGGCAGGCAGGGGACCGGGGAGCTGTTTTTT.

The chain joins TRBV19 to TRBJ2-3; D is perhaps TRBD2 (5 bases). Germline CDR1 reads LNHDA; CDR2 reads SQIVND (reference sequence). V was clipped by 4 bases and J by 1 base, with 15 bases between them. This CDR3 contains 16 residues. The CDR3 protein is CASSSRSGSGTDTQYF. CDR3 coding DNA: TGTGCCAGTAGTAGCCGTTCGGGGTCTGGCACAGATACGCAGTATTTT.

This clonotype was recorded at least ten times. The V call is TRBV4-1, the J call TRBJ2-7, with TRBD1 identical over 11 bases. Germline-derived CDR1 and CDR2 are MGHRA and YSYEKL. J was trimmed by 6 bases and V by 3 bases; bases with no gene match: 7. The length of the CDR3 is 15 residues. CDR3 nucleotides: TGCGCCAGCAGCCAGACAGGACAGGGGGCGGGCGAGCAGTACTTC. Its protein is CASSQTGQGAGEQYF.

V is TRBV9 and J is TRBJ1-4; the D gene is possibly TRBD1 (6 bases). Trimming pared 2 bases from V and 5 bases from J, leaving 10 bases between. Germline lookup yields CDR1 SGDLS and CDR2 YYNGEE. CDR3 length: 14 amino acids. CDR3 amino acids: CASSVRGGNEKLFF. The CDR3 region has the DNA TGTGCCAGCAGCGTTAGGGGGGGAAATGAAAAACTGTTTTTT. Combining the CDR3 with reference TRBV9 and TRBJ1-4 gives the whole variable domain DSGVTQTPKHLITATGQRVTLRCSPRSGDLSVYWYQQSLDQGLQFLIQYYNGEERAKGNILERFSAQQFPDLHSELNLSSLELGDSALYFCASSVRGGNEKLFFGSGTQLSVL.

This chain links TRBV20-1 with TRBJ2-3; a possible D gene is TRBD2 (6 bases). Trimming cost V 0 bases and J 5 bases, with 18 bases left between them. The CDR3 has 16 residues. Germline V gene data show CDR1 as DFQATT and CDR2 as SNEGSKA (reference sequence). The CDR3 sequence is CSARDHGRGFVDTQYF. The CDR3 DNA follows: TGCAGTGCTAGAGACCACGGACGGGGGTTCGTAGATACGCAGTATTTT.

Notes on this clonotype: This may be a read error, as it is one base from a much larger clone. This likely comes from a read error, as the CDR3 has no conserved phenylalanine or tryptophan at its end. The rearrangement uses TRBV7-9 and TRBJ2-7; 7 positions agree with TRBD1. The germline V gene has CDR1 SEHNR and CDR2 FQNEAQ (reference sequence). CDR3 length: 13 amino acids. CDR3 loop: CTSIDRVGYEQYL. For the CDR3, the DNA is TGTACCAGCATAGACAGGGTTGGCTACGAGCAGTACTTA.

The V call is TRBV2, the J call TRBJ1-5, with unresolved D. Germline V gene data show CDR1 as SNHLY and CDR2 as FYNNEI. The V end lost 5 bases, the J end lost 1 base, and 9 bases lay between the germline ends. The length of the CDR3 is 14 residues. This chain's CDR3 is CASSRSVSNQPQHF. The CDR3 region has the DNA TGTGCCAGCAGTCGGTCAGTGAGCAATCAGCCCCAGCATTTT.

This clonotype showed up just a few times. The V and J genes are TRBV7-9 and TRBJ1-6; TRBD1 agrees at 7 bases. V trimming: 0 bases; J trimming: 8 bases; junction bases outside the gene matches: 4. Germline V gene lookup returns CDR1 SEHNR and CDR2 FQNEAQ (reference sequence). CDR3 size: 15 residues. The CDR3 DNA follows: TGTGCCAGCAGCTTAGCGAGGGACAGTTATTCACCCCTCCACTTT. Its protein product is CASSLARDSYSPLHF.

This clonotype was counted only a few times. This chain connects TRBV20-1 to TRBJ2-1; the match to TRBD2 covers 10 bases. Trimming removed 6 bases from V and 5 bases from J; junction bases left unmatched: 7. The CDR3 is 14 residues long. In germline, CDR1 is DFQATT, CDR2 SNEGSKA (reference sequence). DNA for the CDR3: TGCAGTGCCGAGGGACTAGCGCACCACAATGAGCAGTTCTTC. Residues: CSAEGLAHHNEQFF.

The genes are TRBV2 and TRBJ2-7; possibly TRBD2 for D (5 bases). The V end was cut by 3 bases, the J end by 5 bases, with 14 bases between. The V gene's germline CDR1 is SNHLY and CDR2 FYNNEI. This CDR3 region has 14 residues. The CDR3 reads CASSDGVNHNEQYF. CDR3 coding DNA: TGTGCCAGCAGTGACGGGGTCAACCATAACGAGCAGTACTTC. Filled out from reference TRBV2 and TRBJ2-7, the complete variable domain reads EPEVTQTPSHQVTQMGQEVILRCVPISNHLYFYWYRQILGQKVEFLVSFYNNEISEKSEIFDDQFSVERPDGSNFTLKIRSTKLEDSAMYFCASSDGVNHNEQYFGPGTRLTVT.

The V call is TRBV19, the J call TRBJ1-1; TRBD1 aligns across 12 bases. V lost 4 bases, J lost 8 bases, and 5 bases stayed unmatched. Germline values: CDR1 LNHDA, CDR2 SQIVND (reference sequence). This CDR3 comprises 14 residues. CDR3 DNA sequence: TGTGCCAGTAGTAACCCGGGACAGGGGGCAGAAGCTTTCTTT. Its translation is CASSNPGQGAEAFF. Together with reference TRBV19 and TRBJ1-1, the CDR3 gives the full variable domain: DGGITQSPKYLFRKEGQNVTLSCEQNLNHDAMYWYRQDPGQGLRLIYYSQIVNDFQKGDIAEGYSVSREKKESFPLTVTSAQKNPTAFYLCASSNPGQGAEAFFGQGTRLTVV.

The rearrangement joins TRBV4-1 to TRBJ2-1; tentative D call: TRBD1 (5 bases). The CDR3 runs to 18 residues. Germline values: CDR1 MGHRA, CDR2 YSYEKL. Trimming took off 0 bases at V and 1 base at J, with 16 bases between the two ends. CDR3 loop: CASSQDDGAPGSYNEQFF. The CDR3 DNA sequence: TGCGCCAGCAGCCAAGATGACGGCGCCCCAGGGTCCTACAATGAGCAGTTCTTC.

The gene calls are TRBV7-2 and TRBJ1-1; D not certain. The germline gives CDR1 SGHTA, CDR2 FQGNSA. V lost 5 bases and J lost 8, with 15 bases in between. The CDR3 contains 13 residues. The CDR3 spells CTSSTFYAREAFF. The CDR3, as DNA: TGTACCAGCAGCACCTTTTACGCCCGCGAAGCTTTCTTT.

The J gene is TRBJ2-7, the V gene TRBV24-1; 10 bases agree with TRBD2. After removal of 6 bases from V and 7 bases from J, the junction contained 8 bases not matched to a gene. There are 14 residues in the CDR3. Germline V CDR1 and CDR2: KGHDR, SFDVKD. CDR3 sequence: CATSSGTSGTEQYF. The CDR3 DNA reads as TGTGCCACCAGTTCGGGTACTAGCGGGACTGAGCAGTACTTC.